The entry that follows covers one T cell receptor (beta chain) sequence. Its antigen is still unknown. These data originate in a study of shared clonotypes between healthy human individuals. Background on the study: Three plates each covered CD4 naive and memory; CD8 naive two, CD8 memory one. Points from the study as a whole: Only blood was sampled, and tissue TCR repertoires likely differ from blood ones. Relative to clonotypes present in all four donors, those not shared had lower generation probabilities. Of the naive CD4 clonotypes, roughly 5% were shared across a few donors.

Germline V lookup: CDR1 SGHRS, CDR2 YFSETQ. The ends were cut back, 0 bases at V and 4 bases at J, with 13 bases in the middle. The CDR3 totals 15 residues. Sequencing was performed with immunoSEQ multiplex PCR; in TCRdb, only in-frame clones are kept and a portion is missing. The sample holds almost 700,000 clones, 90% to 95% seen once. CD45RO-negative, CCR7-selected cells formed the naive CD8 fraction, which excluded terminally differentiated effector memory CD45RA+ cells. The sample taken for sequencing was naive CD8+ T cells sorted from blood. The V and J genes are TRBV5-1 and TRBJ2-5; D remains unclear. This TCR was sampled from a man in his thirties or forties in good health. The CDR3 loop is CASSLGDLKTETQYF. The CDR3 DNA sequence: TGCGCCAGCAGCTTGGGCGACCTTAAGACAGAGACCCAGTACTTC.